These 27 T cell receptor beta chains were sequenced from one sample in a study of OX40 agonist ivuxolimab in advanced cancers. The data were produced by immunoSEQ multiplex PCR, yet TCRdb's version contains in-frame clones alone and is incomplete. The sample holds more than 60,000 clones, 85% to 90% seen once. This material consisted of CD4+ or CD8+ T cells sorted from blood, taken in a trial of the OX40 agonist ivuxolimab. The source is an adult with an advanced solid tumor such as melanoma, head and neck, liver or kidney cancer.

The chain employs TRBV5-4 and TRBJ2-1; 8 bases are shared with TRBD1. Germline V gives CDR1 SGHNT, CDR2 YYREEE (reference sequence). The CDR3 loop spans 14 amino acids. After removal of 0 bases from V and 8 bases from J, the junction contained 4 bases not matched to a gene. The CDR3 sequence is CASSLGGQDDEQFF. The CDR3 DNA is TGTGCCAGCAGCTTGGGGGGACAGGATGATGAGCAGTTCTTC.

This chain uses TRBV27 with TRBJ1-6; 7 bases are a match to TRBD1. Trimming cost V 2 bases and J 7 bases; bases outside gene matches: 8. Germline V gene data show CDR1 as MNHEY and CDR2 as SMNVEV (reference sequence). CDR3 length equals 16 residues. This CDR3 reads CASSLRQGIGNSPLHF. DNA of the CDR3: TGTGCCAGCAGTTTACGACAGGGTATAGGCAATTCACCCCTCCACTTT.

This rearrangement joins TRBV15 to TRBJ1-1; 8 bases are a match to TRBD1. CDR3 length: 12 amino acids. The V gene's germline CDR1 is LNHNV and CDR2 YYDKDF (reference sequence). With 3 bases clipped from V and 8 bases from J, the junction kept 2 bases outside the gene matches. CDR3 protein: CATSSTGGEAFF. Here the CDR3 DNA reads TGTGCCACCAGCAGCACAGGGGGGGAAGCTTTCTTT.

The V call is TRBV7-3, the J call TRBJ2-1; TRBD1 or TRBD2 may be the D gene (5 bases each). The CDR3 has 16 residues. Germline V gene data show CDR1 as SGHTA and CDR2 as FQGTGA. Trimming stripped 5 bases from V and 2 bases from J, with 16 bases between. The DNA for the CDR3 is TGTGCCAGCAGCCCCAGAGGGGCGGGTCCCTACAATGAGCAGTTCTTC. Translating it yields CASSPRGAGPYNEQFF.

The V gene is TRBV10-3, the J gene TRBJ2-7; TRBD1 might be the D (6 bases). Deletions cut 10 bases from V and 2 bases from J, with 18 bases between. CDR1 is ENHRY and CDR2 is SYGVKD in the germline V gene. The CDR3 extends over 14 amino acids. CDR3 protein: CATQLMTGPYEQYF. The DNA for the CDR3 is TGTGCCACCCAACTTATGACAGGACCCTACGAGCAGTACTTC.

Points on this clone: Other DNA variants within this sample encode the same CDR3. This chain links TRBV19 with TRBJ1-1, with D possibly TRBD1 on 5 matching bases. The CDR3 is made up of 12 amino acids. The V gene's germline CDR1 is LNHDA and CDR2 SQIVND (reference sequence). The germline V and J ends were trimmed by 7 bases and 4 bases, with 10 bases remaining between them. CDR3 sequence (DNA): TGTGCCAGTAATTCAGGGAGCACTGAAGCTTTCTTT. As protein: CASNSGSTEAFF.

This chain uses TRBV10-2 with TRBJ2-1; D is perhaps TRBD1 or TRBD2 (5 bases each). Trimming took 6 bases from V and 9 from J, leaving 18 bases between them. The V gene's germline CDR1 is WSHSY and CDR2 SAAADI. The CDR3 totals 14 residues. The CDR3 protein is CASSAGTAAGEQFF. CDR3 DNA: TGCGCCAGCAGCGCCGGGACCGCCGCTGGTGAGCAGTTCTTC.

The chain's CDR3 is CASSLARGYEQYF. DNA of the CDR3: TGTGCCAGCAGCTTAGCGCGGGGCTACGAGCAGTACTTC. The chain recombines TRBV7-2 with TRBJ2-7; tentatively, D is TRBD2 (6 bases). The germline V and J ends were trimmed by 0 bases and 3 bases, with 6 bases remaining between them. Germline V gives CDR1 SGHTA, CDR2 FQGNSA. CDR3 length equals 13 residues.

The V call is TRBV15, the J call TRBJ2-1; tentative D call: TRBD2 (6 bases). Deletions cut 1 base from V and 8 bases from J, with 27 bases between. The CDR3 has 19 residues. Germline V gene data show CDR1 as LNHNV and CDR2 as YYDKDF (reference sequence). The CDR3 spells CATSRGGTFRLVGVDEQFF. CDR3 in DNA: TGTGCCACCAGCAGAGGCGGAACGTTTAGACTAGTAGGTGTCGATGAGCAGTTCTTC.

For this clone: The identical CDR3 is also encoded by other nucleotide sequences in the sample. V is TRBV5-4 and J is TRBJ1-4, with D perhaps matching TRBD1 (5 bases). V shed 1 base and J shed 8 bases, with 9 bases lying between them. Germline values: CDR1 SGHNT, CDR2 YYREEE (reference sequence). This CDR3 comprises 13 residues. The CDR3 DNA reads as TGTGCCAGCAGCTTGTACCAGGGCGAAAAACTGTTTTTT. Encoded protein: CASSLYQGEKLFF.

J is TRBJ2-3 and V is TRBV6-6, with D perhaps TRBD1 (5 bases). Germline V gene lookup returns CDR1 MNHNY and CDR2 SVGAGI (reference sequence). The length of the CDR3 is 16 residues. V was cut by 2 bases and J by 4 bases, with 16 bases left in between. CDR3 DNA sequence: TGTGCCAGCAGTTACGGAGACAGATCCCCCCCAGATACGCAGTATTTT. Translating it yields CASSYGDRSPPDTQYF.

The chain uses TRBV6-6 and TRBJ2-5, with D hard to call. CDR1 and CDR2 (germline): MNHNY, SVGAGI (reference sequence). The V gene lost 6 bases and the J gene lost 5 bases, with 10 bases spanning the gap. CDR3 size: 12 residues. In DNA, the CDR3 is TGTGCCAGCAGCCACGAAGGGGAGACCCAGTACTTC. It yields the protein CASSHEGETQYF.

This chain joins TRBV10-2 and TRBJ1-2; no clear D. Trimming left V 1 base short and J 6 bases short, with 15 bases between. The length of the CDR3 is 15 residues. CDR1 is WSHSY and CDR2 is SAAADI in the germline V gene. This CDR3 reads CASSELNAQKNGYTF. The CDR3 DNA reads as TGCGCCAGCAGTGAGTTAAACGCCCAGAAAAATGGCTACACCTTC.

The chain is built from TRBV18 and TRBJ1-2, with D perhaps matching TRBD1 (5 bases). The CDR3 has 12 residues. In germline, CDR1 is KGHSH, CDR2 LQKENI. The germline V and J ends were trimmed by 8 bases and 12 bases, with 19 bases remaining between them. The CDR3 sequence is CASTEHRTDNTF. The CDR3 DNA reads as TGTGCCAGCACCGAGCACCGCACGGACAACACCTTC.

The CDR3 bases are TGCAGCGTTGGCACAGGGTATGGCTACACCTTC. It codes for CSVGTGYGYTF. The chain recombines TRBV29-1 with TRBJ1-2; TRBD1 might be the D (6 bases). The V gene lost 4 bases and the J gene lost 5 bases, with 8 bases spanning the gap. Germline loops: CDR1 SQVTM, CDR2 ANQGSEA. The CDR3 loop spans 11 amino acids.

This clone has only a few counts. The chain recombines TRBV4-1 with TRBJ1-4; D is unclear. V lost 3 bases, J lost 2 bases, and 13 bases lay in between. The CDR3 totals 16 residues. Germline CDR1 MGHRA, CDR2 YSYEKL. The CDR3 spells CASSQRAGITNEKLFF. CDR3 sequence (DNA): TGCGCCAGCAGCCAGAGGGCCGGAATTACTAATGAAAAACTGTTTTTT.

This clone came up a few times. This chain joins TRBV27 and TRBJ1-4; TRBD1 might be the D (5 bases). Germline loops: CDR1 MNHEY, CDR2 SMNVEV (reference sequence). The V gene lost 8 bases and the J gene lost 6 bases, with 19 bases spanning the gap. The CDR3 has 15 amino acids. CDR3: CASGPIFGADEKLFF. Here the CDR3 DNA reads TGTGCCAGCGGACCTATCTTCGGGGCTGATGAAAAACTGTTTTTT.

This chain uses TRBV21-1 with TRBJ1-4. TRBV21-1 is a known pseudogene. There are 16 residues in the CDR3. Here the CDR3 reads CASSIRVMISWGKLFF. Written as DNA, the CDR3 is TGTGCCAGCAGCATAAGGGTGATGATCTCTTGGGGAAAACTGTTTTTT.

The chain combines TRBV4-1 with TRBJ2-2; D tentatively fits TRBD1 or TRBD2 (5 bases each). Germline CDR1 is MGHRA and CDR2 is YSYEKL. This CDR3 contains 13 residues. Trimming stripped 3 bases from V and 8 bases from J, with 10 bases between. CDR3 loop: CASSQGEPGELFF. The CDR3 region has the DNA TGCGCCAGCAGCCAGGGGGAGCCAGGGGAGCTGTTTTTT.

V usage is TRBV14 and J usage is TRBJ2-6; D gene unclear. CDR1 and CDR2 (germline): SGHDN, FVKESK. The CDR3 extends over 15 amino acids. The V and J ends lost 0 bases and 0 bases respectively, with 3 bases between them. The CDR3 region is CASSQESSGANVLTF. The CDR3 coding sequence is TGTGCCAGCAGCCAAGAGAGCTCTGGGGCCAACGTCCTGACTTTC.

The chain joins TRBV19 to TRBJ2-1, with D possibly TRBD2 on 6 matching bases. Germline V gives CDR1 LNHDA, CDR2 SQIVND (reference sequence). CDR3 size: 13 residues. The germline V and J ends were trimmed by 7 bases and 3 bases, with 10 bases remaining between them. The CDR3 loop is CASTPGLYNEQFF. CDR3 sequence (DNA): TGTGCCAGTACCCCGGGACTCTACAATGAGCAGTTCTTC.

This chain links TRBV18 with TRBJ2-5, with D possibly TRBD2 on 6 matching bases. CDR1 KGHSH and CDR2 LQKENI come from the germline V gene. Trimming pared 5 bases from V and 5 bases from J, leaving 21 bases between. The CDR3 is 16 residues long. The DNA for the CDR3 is TGTGCCAGCTCAAAGGCGGGATTTAAGTTCGCGGAGACCCAGTACTTC. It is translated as CASSKAGFKFAETQYF.

The chain's CDR3 is CASSLRRQGRPNEQYF. In DNA form, the CDR3 reads TGTGCCAGCAGCTTAAGACGACAGGGGCGCCCAAACGAGCAGTACTTC. The chain uses TRBV11-1 and TRBJ2-7; TRBD1 agrees at 8 bases. V shed 2 bases, J shed 5 bases, and the junction held 11 bases outside the gene matches. CDR1 and CDR2 (germline): SGHAT, FQDESV (reference sequence). This CDR3 comprises 16 residues.

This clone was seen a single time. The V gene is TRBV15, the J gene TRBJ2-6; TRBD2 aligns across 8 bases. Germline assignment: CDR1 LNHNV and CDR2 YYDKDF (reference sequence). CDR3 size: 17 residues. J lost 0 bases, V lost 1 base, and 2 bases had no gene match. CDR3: CATSRGGTSSGANVLTF. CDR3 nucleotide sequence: TGTGCCACCAGCAGAGGGGGGACTAGCTCTGGGGCCAACGTCCTGACTTTC.

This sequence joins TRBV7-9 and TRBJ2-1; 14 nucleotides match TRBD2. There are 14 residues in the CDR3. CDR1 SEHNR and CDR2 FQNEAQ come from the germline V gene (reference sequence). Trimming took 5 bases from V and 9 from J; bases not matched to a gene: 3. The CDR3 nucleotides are TGTGCCAGCAGCGAAGGACTAGCGGGGGGTGAGCAGTTCTTC. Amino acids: CASSEGLAGGEQFF.

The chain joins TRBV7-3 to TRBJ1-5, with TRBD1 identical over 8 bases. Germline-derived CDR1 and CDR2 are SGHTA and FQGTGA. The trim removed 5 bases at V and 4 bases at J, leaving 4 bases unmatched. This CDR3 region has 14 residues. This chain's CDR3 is CASSEGQGNQPQHF. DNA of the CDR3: TGTGCCAGCAGCGAAGGACAGGGTAATCAGCCCCAGCATTTT.

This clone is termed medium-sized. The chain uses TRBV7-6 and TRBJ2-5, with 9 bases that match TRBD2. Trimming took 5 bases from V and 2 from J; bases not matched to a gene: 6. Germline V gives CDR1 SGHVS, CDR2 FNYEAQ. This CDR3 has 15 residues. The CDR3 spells CASSRRLAVQETQYF. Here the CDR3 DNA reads TGTGCCAGCAGCCGCCGACTAGCGGTACAAGAGACCCAGTACTTC.